The subject of this entry is one T cell receptor (beta chain). The target of this receptor is not known. No base quality information exists; no much larger clone differs at one position. Library construction relied on RT-PCR. Data came from an Illumina HiSeq 2500. Using fastp at Q25 and MiXCR, TCRdb reprocessed the public reads and kept productive beta chains. Rows with a matching CDR3 protein are joined into one entry that keeps the most common DNA and genes. For this sample there are roughly 1,700 distinct CDR3 sequences; around four fifths appear just once. The top ten clones comprise less than 7% of the sample. The CDR3, cysteine through phenylalanine, is 14 amino acids long. Kept here is only the CDR3 DNA, which spans 42 bases and is read in frame from base 1. V is reduced by 8 bases and J by 3 bases, leaving a spacing of 14 bases between them. The germline V gene specifies SGDLS as CDR1 and YYNGEE as CDR2.

The source of the sample is a study of yellow fever vaccine responses in identical twins (dated by TCRdb to about 2018). Background for the entire study: In identical twins, the study followed T cell clones that responded to the vaccine with precision.

Overall study results and their limits: According to the authors, in identical twins the way T cells responded to vaccination appeared partly convergent and partly personalized.

The sample consisted of T cells from blood (PBMCs), unsorted or a sorted subset (not recorded which), taken before or after yellow fever vaccination (not recorded which). This receptor chain uses TRBV9 and TRBJ2-2; TRBD2 might be the D gene, on 6 matching bases. The clonotype originates from a woman aged 18-29 years who received the yellow fever vaccine. Donor details come from another sample of the same person, matched by shared clones. The sequenced DNA: TGTGCCAGTAGGCCAGGAGGGGACACCGGGGAGCTGTTTTTT. It encodes CASRPGGDTGELFF.